Listed here are 24 T cell receptor beta chains from one sample, sequenced in a study of T-cell memory formation after mild COVID-19 (dated by TCRdb to the early 2020s). Libraries were prepared through 5' RACE. Instrument used: Illumina NovaSeq 6000. The public reads were reprocessed in TCRdb via fastp at Q25 and MiXCR, keeping in-frame beta chains. Rows matching on CDR3 protein sequence are summarized as one entry with the most common DNA and genes. This sample lists about 560,000 distinct CDR3 sequences; around 15% were detected once. About 8.1% of the sample is held by the ten biggest clonotypes. Sequenced sample: PBMCs or a T cell subset sorted from them (not recorded which). The receptor source for this set is an adult woman who had mild COVID-19 (a few samples of this study predate the infection). The sample titles of this study are shuffled in the database, so cell type and time point are left out; the donor was told from shared clones.

This clonotype was seen only a few times. The V and J genes are TRBV19 and TRBJ2-1, with TRBD2 identical over 11 bases. The CDR3 is 14 residues long. J lost 1 base, V lost 8 bases, and 1 base had no gene match. CDR1 is LNHDA, CDR2 SQIVND, per germline (reference sequence). The CDR3, as DNA: TGTGCCAGTCTAGCGGGGGGATCCTACAATGAGCAGTTCTTC. Translating gives CASLAGGSYNEQFF.

This clonotype was counted between two and nine times. The chain joins TRBV19 to TRBJ2-1; 7 bases are a match to TRBD2. Germline V lookup: CDR1 LNHDA, CDR2 SQIVND (reference sequence). The CDR3 runs 16 residues. The junction had 12 bases not matched to a gene; V was cut back by 6 bases and J by 4 bases. CDR3 residues: CASSQGPGLQYNEQFF. CDR3 bases: TGTGCCAGTAGCCAAGGGCCGGGACTACAGTACAATGAGCAGTTCTTC. Together with reference TRBV19 and TRBJ2-1, the CDR3 gives the full variable domain: DGGITQSPKYLFRKEGQNVTLSCEQNLNHDAMYWYRQDPGQGLRLIYYSQIVNDFQKGDIAEGYSVSREKKESFPLTVTSAQKNPTAFYLCASSQGPGLQYNEQFFGPGTRLTVL.

This clonotype was seen many times. This chain joins TRBV12-3 or TRBV12-4 and TRBJ2-6; D remains unclear. The CDR3 loop spans 15 amino acids. V lost 6 bases and J lost 1, with 10 bases in between. CDR3: CASSPESSGANVLTF. The CDR3 nucleotides are TGTGCCAGCAGCCCCGAGAGTTCTGGGGCCAACGTCCTGACTTTC.

This clonotype was observed many times. The V gene is TRBV24-1, the J gene TRBJ2-1; perhaps TRBD1 as D (5 bases). The CDR3 runs 15 residues. Germline CDR1 reads KGHDR; CDR2 reads SFDVKD. Trimming stripped 0 bases from V and 9 bases from J, with 14 bases between. The CDR3 nucleotides read TGTGCCACCAGTGATTTGGCAGGGATCGGTAGTGAGCAGTTCTTC. Translating it yields CATSDLAGIGSEQFF.

The chain is built from TRBV5-1 and TRBJ1-1, with a tentative D call TRBD1 (6 bases). Trimming took 7 bases from V and 1 from J, leaving 14 bases between them. The CDR3 runs to 14 residues. Germline lookup yields CDR1 SGHRS and CDR2 YFSETQ. The CDR3 spells CASSRGRTNTEAFF. CDR3 bases: TGCGCCAGCTCCCGGGGGCGGACGAACACTGAAGCTTTCTTT.

J is TRBJ1-1 and V is TRBV5-1; a possible D gene is TRBD1 (5 bases). The CDR3 spans 14 residues. Trimming took 3 bases from V and 6 from J, leaving 15 bases between them. The germline CDR1 and CDR2 sequences are SGHRS and YFSETQ. The CDR3 sequence: CASSSGSEFAEAFF. For the CDR3, the DNA is TGCGCCAGCAGCTCAGGGAGCGAGTTTGCTGAAGCTTTCTTT.

Written as DNA, the CDR3 is TGTGCCAGCAGCGGGGGACTAGCGGGGCCCTACGAGCAGTACTTC. This sequence encodes CASSGGLAGPYEQYF. This rearrangement joins TRBV9 to TRBJ2-7; 13 bases align to TRBD2. Per germline, CDR1 SGDLS and CDR2 YYNGEE. Trimming cost V 3 bases and J 2 bases; bases outside gene matches: 2. CDR3 length equals 15 residues.

The chain has TRBV6-2 or TRBV6-3 and TRBJ1-5; no definite D call. The germline CDR1 and CDR2 sequences are MNHEY and SVGEGT. Trimming removed 3 bases at V and 6 bases at J, with 21 bases between. The CDR3 sequence is 17 residues long. In DNA form, the CDR3 reads TGTGCCAGCAGTTATGGAGTTGGGGAATCTGGCCGTCAGCCCCAGCATTTT. It specifies CASSYGVGESGRQPQHF.

The genes are TRBV27 and TRBJ2-7; either TRBD1 or TRBD2 may supply D (5 bases each). This CDR3 has 19 amino acids. Germline CDR1 reads MNHEY; CDR2 reads SMNVEV (reference sequence). The V and J ends lost 5 bases and 3 bases respectively, with 29 bases between them. The CDR3 reads CASSPLPAGSGAYIYEQYF. CDR3 nucleotides: TGTGCCAGCAGTCCCCTCCCGGCAGGGTCCGGGGCCTACATCTACGAGCAGTACTTC.

This clonotype was observed many times. The CDR3 loop reads CASSFPGGEQYF. The CDR3 DNA follows: TGTGCCAGCAGTTTCCCAGGGGGCGAGCAGTACTTC. The genes are TRBV27 and TRBJ2-7, with 7 nucleotides matching TRBD1. Germline CDR1 is MNHEY and CDR2 is SMNVEV (reference sequence). The junction had 2 bases not matched to a gene; V was cut back by 3 bases and J by 6 bases. The CDR3 spans 12 residues.

The genes are TRBV24-1 and TRBJ2-1, with 8 bases lining up with TRBD2. Trimming cost V 6 bases and J 6 bases; bases outside gene matches: 6. The V gene's germline CDR1 is KGHDR and CDR2 SFDVKD. The CDR3 length is 14 residues. The CDR3 region is CATSRAGGGNEQFF. Here the CDR3 DNA reads TGTGCCACCAGTAGGGCGGGAGGAGGCAATGAGCAGTTCTTC.

This clonotype was counted between two and nine times. The V and J genes are TRBV7-3 and TRBJ2-5; 12 positions agree with TRBD2. The CDR3 loop spans 18 amino acids. Germline lookup yields CDR1 SGHTA and CDR2 FQGTGA. Trimming cost V 2 bases and J 5 bases; bases outside gene matches: 12. CDR3 in DNA: TGTGCCAGCAGCTTAGGAGATTTGCTAGCGGGAGGGCCGGAGACCCAGTACTTC. This translates into CASSLGDLLAGGPETQYF.

This rearrangement joins TRBV7-9 to TRBJ2-2, with D unclear. Germline V gene sequence: CDR1 SEHNR, CDR2 FQNEAQ (reference sequence). CDR3 length equals 13 residues. Trimming cost V 5 bases and J 1 base, with 5 bases left between them. Here the CDR3 DNA reads TGTGCCAGCAGCCAGCTGAACACCGGGGAGCTGTTTTTT. This codes for CASSQLNTGELFF. Using reference TRBV7-9 and TRBJ2-2 for the parts outside the CDR3, the full variable domain is DTGVSQNPRHKITKRGQNVTFRCDPISEHNRLYWYRQTLGQGPEFLTYFQNEAQLEKSRLLSDRFSAERPKGSFSTLEIQRTEQGDSAMYLCASSQLNTGELFFGEGSRLTVL.

The rearrangement links TRBV9 to TRBJ1-6, with D possibly being TRBD1 (5 bases). Germline CDR1 is SGDLS and CDR2 is YYNGEE. V was cut by 0 bases and J by 14 bases, with 18 bases left in between. The CDR3 is 15 residues long. CDR3 sequence (DNA): TGTGCCAGCAGCGTAGGGGGGACGACTCCCGGGGCCCTCCACTTT. It encodes CASSVGGTTPGALHF.

V gene TRBV15 combines with J gene TRBJ2-6, with 8 bases matching TRBD2. This CDR3 region has 16 residues. Trimming at V came to 0 bases and at J to 3 bases, leaving 1 base not matched to a gene. From germline, CDR1 is LNHNV and CDR2 YYDKDF (reference sequence). In DNA form, the CDR3 reads TGTGCCACCAGCAGAGATAGCGGGGTTGGGGCCAACGTCCTGACTTTC. Its translation: CATSRDSGVGANVLTF.

A few counts support this clonotype. The chain is built from TRBV2 and TRBJ2-7; no clear D. CDR1 is SNHLY and CDR2 is FYNNEI in the germline V gene. This CDR3 is built from 14 residues. Trimming left V 8 bases short and J 2 bases short, with 16 bases between. CDR3 bases: TGTGCCAGCTCCGAGGCATACTCCACCTACGAGCAGTACTTC. Translating gives CASSEAYSTYEQYF.

This clonotype was recorded a few times. The chain has TRBV7-9 and TRBJ2-3; no clear D. V was trimmed by 3 bases and J by 4 bases, leaving 11 bases between them. The CDR3 covers 14 residues. CDR1 is SEHNR, CDR2 FQNEAQ, per germline (reference sequence). CDR3 amino acids: CASSFLQKADTQYF. CDR3 DNA: TGTGCCAGCAGCTTTCTCCAGAAGGCAGATACGCAGTATTTT.

V gene TRBV20-1 combines with J gene TRBJ2-2; 7 nucleotides match TRBD2. Per germline, CDR1 DFQATT and CDR2 SNEGSKA (reference sequence). With 6 bases clipped from V and 6 bases from J, the junction kept 4 bases outside the gene matches. The CDR3 loop spans 12 amino acids. The CDR3 sequence is CSAKRGSGELFF. In DNA form, the CDR3 reads TGCAGTGCGAAGCGGGGTTCCGGGGAGCTGTTTTTT.

This chain links TRBV7-9 with TRBJ2-7, with 7 bases fitting TRBD1. CDR3 length equals 14 residues. Germline V CDR1 and CDR2: SEHNR, FQNEAQ (reference sequence). Trimming cost V 5 bases and J 3 bases; bases outside gene matches: 7. The CDR3 region is CASSPRDSYYEQYF. CDR3 coding DNA: TGTGCCAGCAGCCCCCGGGACAGTTACTACGAGCAGTACTTC.

This rearrangement joins TRBV5-4 to TRBJ2-7, with 12 bases that match TRBD1. This CDR3 contains 15 residues. V lost 3 bases, J lost 3 bases, and 4 bases stayed unmatched. Looked up from germline, CDR1 is SGHNT and CDR2 is YYREEE (reference sequence). CDR3 sequence (DNA): TGTGCCAGCAGCTGGGGGACAGGGGGCATCTACGAGCAGTACTTC. Translation: CASSWGTGGIYEQYF.

This clonotype was seen repeatedly, ten times or more. This rearrangement joins TRBV4-3 to TRBJ2-2; D uncertain. V was cut by 0 bases and J by 8 bases, with 4 bases left in between. This CDR3 spans 12 amino acids. The germline CDR1 and CDR2 sequences are LGHNA and YSLEER. Here the CDR3 reads CASSQDWGELFF. The CDR3 nucleotides read TGCGCCAGCAGCCAAGATTGGGGGGAGCTGTTTTTT.

This clonotype was detected once. This sequence joins TRBV5-4 and TRBJ2-7; 7 bases fit TRBD2. V lost 6 bases to trimming and J lost 0 bases; unmatched junction nucleotides: 12. The CDR3 totals 16 residues. From germline, CDR1 is SGHNT and CDR2 YYREEE (reference sequence). CDR3 nucleotides: TGTGCCAGCACCAACTTTCTGGGGGGGACCTCCTACGAGCAGTACTTC. It yields the protein CASTNFLGGTSYEQYF.

This clonotype has only a few counts. The CDR3 is CASSYGQVTDTQYF. CDR3 DNA sequence: TGTGCCAGCAGTTACGGGCAGGTCACAGATACGCAGTATTTT. The chain is built from TRBV6-6 and TRBJ2-3; D remains unclear. Germline loops: CDR1 MNHNY, CDR2 SVGAGI (reference sequence). V dropped 2 bases and J dropped 2 bases, with 8 bases sitting between them. The CDR3 has 14 residues.

This clonotype occurred once. This rearrangement joins TRBV5-1 to TRBJ1-1; 7 bases map to TRBD1. CDR1 and CDR2 (germline): SGHRS, YFSETQ. The V and J ends lost 0 bases and 0 bases, in that order; junction bases with no gene match: 8. The CDR3 is 17 residues long. CDR3 nucleotide sequence: TGCGCCAGCAGCTTGGCTAGGGGGCTAGAGTTGAACACTGAAGCTTTCTTT. The encoded protein is CASSLARGLELNTEAFF.